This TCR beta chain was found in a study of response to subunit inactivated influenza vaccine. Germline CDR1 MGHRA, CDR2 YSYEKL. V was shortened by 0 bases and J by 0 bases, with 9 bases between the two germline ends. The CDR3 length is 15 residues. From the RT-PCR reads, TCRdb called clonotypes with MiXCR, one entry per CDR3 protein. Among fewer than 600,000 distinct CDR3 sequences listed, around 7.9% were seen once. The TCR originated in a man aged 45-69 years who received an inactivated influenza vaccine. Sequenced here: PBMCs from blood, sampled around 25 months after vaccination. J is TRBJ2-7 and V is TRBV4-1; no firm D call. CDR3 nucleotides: TGCGCCAGCAGCCAAGAAATAATGTACTCCTACGAGCAGTACTTC. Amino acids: CASSQEIMYSYEQYF.